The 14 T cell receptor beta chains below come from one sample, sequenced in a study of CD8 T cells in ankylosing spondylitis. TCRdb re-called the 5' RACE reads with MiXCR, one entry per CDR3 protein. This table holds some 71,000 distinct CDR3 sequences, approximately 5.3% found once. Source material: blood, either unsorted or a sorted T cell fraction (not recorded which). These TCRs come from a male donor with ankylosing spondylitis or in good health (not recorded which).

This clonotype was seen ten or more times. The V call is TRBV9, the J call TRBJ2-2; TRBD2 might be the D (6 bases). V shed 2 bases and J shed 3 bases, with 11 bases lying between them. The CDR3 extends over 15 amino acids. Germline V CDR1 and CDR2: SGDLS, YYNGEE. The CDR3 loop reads CASSVRGSHTGELFF. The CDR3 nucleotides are TGTGCCAGCAGCGTTCGGGGGAGTCACACCGGGGAGCTGTTTTTT. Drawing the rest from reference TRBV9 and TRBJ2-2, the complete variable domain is DSGVTQTPKHLITATGQRVTLRCSPRSGDLSVYWYQQSLDQGLQFLIQYYNGEERAKGNILERFSAQQFPDLHSELNLSSLELGDSALYFCASSVRGSHTGELFFGEGSRLTVL.

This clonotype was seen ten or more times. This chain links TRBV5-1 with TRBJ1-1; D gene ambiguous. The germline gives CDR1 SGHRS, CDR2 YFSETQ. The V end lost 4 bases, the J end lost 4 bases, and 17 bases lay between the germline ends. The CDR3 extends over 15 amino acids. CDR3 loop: CASSHMRGPGTEAFF. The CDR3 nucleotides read TGCGCCAGCAGCCACATGAGAGGACCGGGCACTGAAGCTTTCTTT. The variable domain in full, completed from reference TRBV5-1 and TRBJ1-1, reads KAGVTQTPRYLIKTRGQQVTLSCSPISGHRSVSWYQQTPGQGLQFLFEYFSETQRNKGNFPGRFSGRQFSNSRSEMNVSTLELGDSALYLCASSHMRGPGTEAFFGQGTRLTVV.

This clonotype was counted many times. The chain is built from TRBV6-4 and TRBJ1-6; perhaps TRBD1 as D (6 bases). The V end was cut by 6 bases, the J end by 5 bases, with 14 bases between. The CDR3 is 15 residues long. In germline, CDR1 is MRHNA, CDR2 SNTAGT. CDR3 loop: CASRSRDTNNSPLHF. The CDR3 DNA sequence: TGTGCCAGCAGGAGCCGGGACACCAATAATTCACCCCTCCACTTT.

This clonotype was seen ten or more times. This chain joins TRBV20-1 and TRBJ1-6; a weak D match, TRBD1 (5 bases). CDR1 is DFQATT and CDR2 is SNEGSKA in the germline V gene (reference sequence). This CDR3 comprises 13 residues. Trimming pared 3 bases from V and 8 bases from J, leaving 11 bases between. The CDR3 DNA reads TGCAGTGCTAGGGGACCTTCGGATTCACCCCTCCACTTT. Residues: CSARGPSDSPLHF.

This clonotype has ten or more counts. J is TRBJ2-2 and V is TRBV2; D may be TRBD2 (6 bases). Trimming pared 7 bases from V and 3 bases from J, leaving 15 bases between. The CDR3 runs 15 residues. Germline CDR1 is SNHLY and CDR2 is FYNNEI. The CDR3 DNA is TGTGCCAGCACCCCGGAGGGAGCCTACACCGGGGAGCTGTTTTTT. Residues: CASTPEGAYTGELFF.

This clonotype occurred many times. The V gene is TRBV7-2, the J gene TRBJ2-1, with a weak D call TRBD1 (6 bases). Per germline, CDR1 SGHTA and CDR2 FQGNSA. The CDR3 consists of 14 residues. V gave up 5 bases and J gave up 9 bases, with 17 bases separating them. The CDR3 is CASSTALLGGEQFF. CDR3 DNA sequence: TGTGCCAGCAGCACCGCCCTTCTAGGGGGTGAGCAGTTCTTC.

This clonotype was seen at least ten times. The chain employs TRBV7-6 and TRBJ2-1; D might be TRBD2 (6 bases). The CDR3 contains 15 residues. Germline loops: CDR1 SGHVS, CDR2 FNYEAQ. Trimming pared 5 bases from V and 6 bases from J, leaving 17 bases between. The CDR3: CASSRTGGILNEQFF. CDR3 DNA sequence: TGTGCCAGCAGCCGGACTGGGGGGATACTCAATGAGCAGTTCTTC.

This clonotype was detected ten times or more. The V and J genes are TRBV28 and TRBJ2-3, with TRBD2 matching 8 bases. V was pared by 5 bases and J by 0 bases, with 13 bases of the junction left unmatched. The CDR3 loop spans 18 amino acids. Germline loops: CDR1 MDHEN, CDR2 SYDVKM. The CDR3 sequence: CASSPYGGGLTSTDTQYF. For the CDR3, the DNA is TGTGCCAGCAGTCCCTACGGGGGGGGCCTCACTAGCACAGATACGCAGTATTTT.

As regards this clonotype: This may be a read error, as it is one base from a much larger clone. The CDR3 protein is CASSRFSGGRNIQYF. CDR3 DNA sequence: TGTGCCAGCAGCCGCTTTAGCGGGGGAAGGAACATTCAGTACTTC. The V and J genes are TRBV4-2 and TRBJ2-4; 9 nucleotides agree with TRBD2. V was clipped by 4 bases and J by 7 bases; unmatched bases: 8. Germline CDR1 is LGHNA and CDR2 is YNFKEQ. There are 15 residues in the CDR3.

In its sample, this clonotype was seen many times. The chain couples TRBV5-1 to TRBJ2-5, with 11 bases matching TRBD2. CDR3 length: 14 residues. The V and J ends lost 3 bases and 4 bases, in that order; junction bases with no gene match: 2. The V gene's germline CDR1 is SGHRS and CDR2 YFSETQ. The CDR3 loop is CASSSTSGVETQYF. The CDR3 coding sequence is TGCGCCAGCAGCTCGACTAGCGGGGTAGAGACCCAGTACTTC.

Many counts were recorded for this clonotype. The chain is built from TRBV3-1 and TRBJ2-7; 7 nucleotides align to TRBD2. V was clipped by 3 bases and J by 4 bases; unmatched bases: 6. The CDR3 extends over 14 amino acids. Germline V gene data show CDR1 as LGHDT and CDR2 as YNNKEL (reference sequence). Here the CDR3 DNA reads TGTGCCAGCAGCCACGGACTAGTTTTGTACGAGCAGTACTTC. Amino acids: CASSHGLVLYEQYF.

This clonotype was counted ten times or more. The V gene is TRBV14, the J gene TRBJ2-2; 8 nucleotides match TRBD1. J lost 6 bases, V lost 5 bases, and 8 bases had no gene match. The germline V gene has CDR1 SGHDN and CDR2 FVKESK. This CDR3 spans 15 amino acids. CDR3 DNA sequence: TGTGCCAGCAGCTGGACAGGGTATTACGCCGGGGAGCTGTTTTTT. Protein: CASSWTGYYAGELFF.

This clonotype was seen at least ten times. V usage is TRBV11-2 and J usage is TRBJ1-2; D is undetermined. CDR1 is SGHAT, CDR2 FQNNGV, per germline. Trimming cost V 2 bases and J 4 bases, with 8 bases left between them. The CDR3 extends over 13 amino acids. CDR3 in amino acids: CASSLTSLYGYTF. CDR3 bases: TGTGCCAGCAGCTTAACCTCTCTCTATGGCTACACCTTC. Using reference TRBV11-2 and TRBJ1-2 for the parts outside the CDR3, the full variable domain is EAGVAQSPRYKIIEKRQSVAFWCNPISGHATLYWYQQILGQGPKLLIQFQNNGVVDDSQLPKDRFSAERLKGVDSTLKIQPAKLEDSAVYLCASSLTSLYGYTFGSGTRLTVV.

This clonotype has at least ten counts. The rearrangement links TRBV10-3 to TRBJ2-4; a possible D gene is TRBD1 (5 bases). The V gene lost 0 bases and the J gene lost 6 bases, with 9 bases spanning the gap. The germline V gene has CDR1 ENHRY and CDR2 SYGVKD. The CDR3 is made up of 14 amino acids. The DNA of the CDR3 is TGTGCCATCAGTGAGTCCGCAGGGTCAAACATTCAGTACTTC. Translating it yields CAISESAGSNIQYF.